Listed here are 14 T cell receptor beta chains from one sample, sequenced in a study of immune cell composition in non-small cell lung cancer. Only in-frame clones appear in the TCRdb table, and some are missing; sequencing was by immunoSEQ multiplex PCR. The sample shows about 7,600 clones, around 82% of them seen only once. The sample was lung tumor tissue. These receptors all stem from a human donor with non-small cell lung cancer.

This clone was counted a single time. The CDR3 region has the DNA TGTGCCAGCAGCGCGGACAGCTCCTATATGAATGGCTACACCTTC. Its protein product is CASSADSSYMNGYTF. V usage is TRBV9 and J usage is TRBJ1-2, with D maybe TRBD1 (6 bases). Germline loops: CDR1 SGDLS, CDR2 YYNGEE. This CDR3 comprises 15 residues. V was shortened by 3 bases and J by 6 bases, with 18 bases between the two germline ends.

This clone appeared a few times. This specimen includes other DNA sequences encoding the same CDR3. This rearrangement joins TRBV5-1 to TRBJ2-1, with 8 bases lining up with TRBD1. V was clipped by 4 bases and J by 2 bases; unmatched bases: 5. CDR1 and CDR2 from the germline V gene are SGHRS and YFSETQ. This CDR3 contains 15 residues. The CDR3 protein is CASSPGQGTYNEQFF. The DNA for the CDR3 is TGCGCCAGCAGCCCTGGACAGGGAACCTACAATGAGCAGTTCTTC.

V gene TRBV5-1 combines with J gene TRBJ2-1, with 8 positions matching TRBD2. The CDR3 sequence is 16 residues long. The trim removed 5 bases at V and 0 bases at J, leaving 7 bases unmatched. CDR1 is SGHRS, CDR2 YFSETQ, per germline. CDR3 coding DNA: TGCGCCAGCAGTCCGGGGGGGTCGGGCTCCTACAATGAGCAGTTCTTC. Translating it yields CASSPGGSGSYNEQFF.

By share, this clone counts as large (0.1 to 1%). The chain uses TRBV6-6 and TRBJ2-7; D remains unclear. Trimming removed 6 bases from V and 4 bases from J, with 10 bases in between. CDR1 is MNHNY and CDR2 is SVGAGI in the germline V gene (reference sequence). CDR3 length equals 12 residues. CDR3 amino acids: CASSQTRYEQYF. The DNA of the CDR3 is TGTGCCAGCAGCCAGACCCGTTACGAGCAGTACTTC.

This clone was observed once. The chain recombines TRBV6-6 with TRBJ2-3; 11 bases match TRBD1. The CDR3 has 14 residues. CDR1 and CDR2 (germline): MNHNY, SVGAGI (reference sequence). J gave up 6 bases and V 7 bases, and 6 bases lay outside the gene matches. The CDR3 reads CASTTGQGADTQYF. The DNA of the CDR3 is TGTGCCAGCACTACCGGACAGGGGGCTGATACGCAGTATTTT.

The rearrangement uses TRBV7-8 and TRBJ2-7; the D gene could be TRBD1 or TRBD2 (5 bases each). With 6 bases removed from V and 2 bases from J, the gap between germline ends came to 11 bases. CDR1 SGHVS and CDR2 FQNEAQ come from the germline V gene. This CDR3 is built from 13 residues. CDR3 region: CASSYQGPYEQYF. The CDR3 DNA is TGTGCCAGCAGTTATCAGGGACCCTACGAGCAGTACTTC. Supplemented by reference TRBV7-8 and TRBJ2-7, the full variable domain reads GAGVSQSPRYKVAKRGQDVALRCDPISGHVSLFWYQQALGQGPEFLTYFQNEAQLDKSGLPSDRFFAERPEGSVSTLKIQRTQQEDSAVYLCASSYQGPYEQYFGPGTRLTVT.

The chain employs TRBV27 and TRBJ1-1, with 8 bases identical to TRBD1. Germline lookup yields CDR1 MNHEY and CDR2 SMNVEV (reference sequence). The CDR3 loop spans 15 amino acids. The V and J ends lost 3 bases and 5 bases, in that order; junction bases with no gene match: 8. The CDR3 DNA reads TGTGCCAGCAGTTTGCATCAGGGGGCGGGTACTGAAGCTTTCTTT. It yields the protein CASSLHQGAGTEAFF.

The CDR3 region is CASRQGYRDTIYF. As DNA, the CDR3 is TGTGCCAGCAGGCAGGGGTACCGGGACACCATATATTTT. J is TRBJ1-3 and V is TRBV28; TRBD1 might be the D (6 bases). The V gene's germline CDR1 is MDHEN and CDR2 SYDVKM. V was cut by 6 bases and J by 8 bases, with 14 bases left in between. The CDR3 has 13 amino acids. The full variable domain, rest sourced from reference TRBV28 and TRBJ1-3, is DVKVTQSSRYLVKRTGEKVFLECVQDMDHENMFWYRQDPGLGLRLIYFSYDVKMKEKGDIPEGYSVSREKKERFSLILESASTNQTSMYLCASRQGYRDTIYFGEGSWLTVV.

The CDR3 coding sequence is TGCAGCGTTGATTACGGCAGCACCTACGAGCAGTACTTC. It codes for CSVDYGSTYEQYF. The chain joins TRBV29-1 to TRBJ2-7; D not resolved. CDR1 is SQVTM, CDR2 ANQGSEA, per germline. The CDR3 loop spans 13 amino acids. Trimming took 3 bases from V and 2 from J, leaving 11 bases between them.

This clone rates as large (0.1 to 1%). The CDR3 spells CASSRDRQGGYTF. As DNA, the CDR3 is TGTGCCAGCAGCCGCGACAGGCAGGGTGGCTACACCTTC. The V and J genes are TRBV7-6 and TRBJ1-2; TRBD1 is a possible D gene (6 bases). This CDR3 comprises 13 residues. Germline CDR1 SGHVS, CDR2 FNYEAQ. V was cut by 5 bases and J by 7 bases, with 14 bases left in between.

The V gene is TRBV2, the J gene TRBJ1-5; no definite D call. Trimming left V 8 bases short and J 0 bases short, with 11 bases between. CDR1 SNHLY and CDR2 FYNNEI come from the germline V gene. This CDR3 comprises 14 residues. The CDR3 loop reads CASGEGYSNQPQHF. The CDR3 DNA reads as TGTGCCAGCGGAGAGGGATATAGCAATCAGCCCCAGCATTTT.

The genes are TRBV29-1 and TRBJ1-2; TRBD1 aligns across 8 bases. This CDR3 is built from 15 residues. With V trimmed by 5 bases and J by 4 bases, 12 bases remained unmatched. CDR1 and CDR2 (germline): SQVTM, ANQGSEA. The CDR3 DNA follows: TGCAGCGTTTTGTCCCAGGGGGCGCTGGGCTATGGCTACACCTTC. Translation gives CSVLSQGALGYGYTF.

The chain has TRBV12-5 and TRBJ2-1, with 9 bases matching TRBD2. Germline-derived CDR1 and CDR2 are LGHNT and FRNRAP. CDR3 size: 16 residues. With V trimmed by 0 bases and J by 3 bases, 3 bases remained unmatched. CDR3 in amino acids: CASGLVLSGGYNEQFF. CDR3 bases: TGTGCTAGTGGTTTGGTACTTAGCGGGGGCTACAATGAGCAGTTCTTC.

The chain joins TRBV5-1 to TRBJ1-2, with 7 nucleotides matching TRBD1. Germline lookup yields CDR1 SGHRS and CDR2 YFSETQ. CDR3 length equals 14 residues. V shed 4 bases, J shed 5 bases, and the junction held 8 bases outside the gene matches. The CDR3 DNA follows: TGCGCCAGCAGCCGGGACAGCGGAGATTATGGCTACACCTTC. This gives the protein CASSRDSGDYGYTF.